This T cell receptor beta chain came from a study of T cell clonality in common variable immunodeficiency (dated by TCRdb to about 2015). Overall study results and their limits: Healthy controls shared more TCRbeta clones with each other than CVID subjects shared among themselves (p < 0.0001). Increased TCRbeta clonality was found in CVID subjects compared with healthy controls (t-test p = 0.018), with the increase being most characteristic of about a third of subjects. Patient heterogeneity within the CVID cohort put limits on correlating repertoire features with clinical complications. It was noted by the authors that sequencing of the repertoires of T cell subpopulations would be needed to clarify the cause of the increased clonality in CVID. Reportedly, TCRbeta sequences from CVID had fewer deletions and N-nucleotide insertions, and highly modified clones with 13 or more V deletions were absent from CVID. Although equal DNA input was used, an average of approximately 82,000 unique sequences per sample was obtained for controls, compared with approximately 30,000 for CVID samples.

Equivalent amounts of genomic DNA from CVID and control samples were used as sequencing input. For every sample, a 60 bp segment covering the rearranged TCRbeta CDR3 region was amplified and then sequenced. The immunoSEQ assay, a bias-corrected multiplex PCR with high-throughput sequencing, was employed for TCRbeta amplification. The original methods were these. Each unique nucleotide sequence was treated as a clone and annotated with V, D and J genes, copy number and frequency. Sequences were labeled productive if in frame, and non-productive if out of frame or containing stop codons. As previously described, clonality was calculated on the basis of Shannon's entropy. The predicted amino acid sequences of productive clones were used to derive the mean CDR3 Kyte-Doolittle hydropathy. Hierarchical clustering of scaled V gene usage was performed with the R hclust function using Manhattan distance and complete linkage. Sharing of clones by CDR3 amino acid sequence was evaluated through resampling of 12 repertoires per group over 100 rounds. Repertoires were searched for 70 published EBV-specific and a few hundred published CMV-specific TCRbeta sequences. Two CVID samples yielding fewer than 10,000 sequences were excluded from analysis, leaving approximately 46 CVID repertoires. TCRdb retrieved this table from immuneACCESS and kept in-frame rearrangements only. Not all clones are present; in checked studies, unresolved V genes account for under half, and no reason is known for the remainder. From that table come the V and J calls and clone size; the DNA was used to work out D and trimming. There are roughly 42,000 clones in this sample, and none of them is a singleton. Jointly, the top ten make up approximately 3% of the sample.

The CDR3 contains 18 residues, cysteine and phenylalanine counted. The DNA shown is the part of the CDR3 that was read: 45 bases, in frame from base 1. As encoded in the germline V gene (reference sequence), CDR1 is LNHDA while CDR2 is SQIVND. Trimming leaves V shorter by 6 bases and J shorter by 6 bases, with the junction holding 18 bases beyond the gene matches. Both CVID patients and healthy controls were predominantly of Caucasian heritage. Heparinized peripheral whole blood samples of about 5 to 9 ml were obtained from each donor. Genomic DNA from adults with common variable immune deficiency (CVID) and from healthy adult controls was used to sequence TCRbeta CDR3 repertoires. The control group was made up of about 22 healthy adult volunteers (roughly ten male and about twelve female) whose ages ranged from about 23 to 66 years, with a mean age of 34. To isolate peripheral blood mononuclear cells, diluted blood was subjected to density centrifugation over Hypaque 1077 or Ficoll-Paque. Genomic DNA was extracted from unsorted mononuclear cells by Qiagen column purification or by a centrifugation-based method.

This clone was observed at least ten times. Its antigen specificity is not known. Sequencing ends 3 residues short of the CDR3 end; the germline J gene provides the rest. The V and J segments used are TRBV19 and TRBJ2-1, with 9 bases aligning to TRBD2. The receptor's source is a person aged 18-70 years in good health. Sequencing used peripheral blood mononuclear cells. The part of the CDR3 DNA that was read is TGTGCCAGTAGCCGGTGGCGGGGGGGCATCAGAGGGGCCAATGAG. Its protein is CASSRWRGGIRGANE. The entire CDR3 sequence reads CASSRWRGGIRGANEQFF.